Listed below are T cell receptor beta chains from one sample, sequenced in a study of technical replicates of blood from a few donors. Sequenced by immunoSEQ multiplex PCR; TCRdb stores in-frame clones only, minus some. The sample shows roughly 85,000 clones, roughly 94% of them seen only once. Input material: T cells isolated from PBMCs. These receptors were collected from a human donor in good health. Each CDR3 is given with its conserved first and last residue. Clone size is shown for a subset of rows, as once, few, many or a class of expanded clone.

cdr3_aa j_call cdr3_length clone_size v_call
CAVRTGGANEQFF TRBJ2-1 13 NA TRBV6-6
CASSVGEPRTRQYF TRBJ2-7 14 once TRBV2
CASSTTGGNYEQYF TRBJ2-7 14 NA TRBV28
CASSVTAGLQGCRWNTEAFF TRBJ1-1 20 NA TRBV23-1
CASSSPGQGAYNYGYTF TRBJ1-2 17 NA TRBV5-1
CASRVRGSDTEAFF TRBJ1-1 14 NA TRBV19
CASSLEAGDYGYTF TRBJ1-2 14 NA TRBV11-2
CAWSRRLGHGYTF TRBJ1-2 13 NA TRBV30
CASSLASPGTSAFF TRBJ1-1 14 NA TRBV7-9
CASRSAGSSPQHF TRBJ1-5 13 NA TRBV25-1
CASSFSGRDDEKLFF TRBJ1-4 15 NA TRBV7-9
CASSLMSGTESYEQYF TRBJ2-7 16 NA TRBV7-6
CAISESGGLNEQFF TRBJ2-1 14 NA TRBV10-3
CASSLGPSRTYEQYF TRBJ2-7 15 NA TRBV5-1
CASSHGLGQGAHEQYF TRBJ2-7 16 once TRBV4-1
CSVSQGREDTQYF TRBJ2-3 13 NA TRBV29-1
CASTGTGGTLFGYTF TRBJ1-2 15 NA TRBV6-1
CASSAGQGSFSGNTIYF TRBJ1-3 17 NA TRBV5-1
CASSEIMRDTQYF TRBJ2-3 13 once TRBV10-2
CASRPTGSGSTEAFF TRBJ1-1 15 NA TRBV2
CATSRGTSGSYEQYF TRBJ2-7 15 NA TRBV15
CASSYLATSTDTQYF TRBJ2-3 15 NA TRBV28
CASSISGTPLYNEQFF TRBJ2-1 16 NA TRBV19
CATTGLTNEKLFF TRBJ1-4 13 NA TRBV7-9
CASSLDGLAEFGTDTQYF TRBJ2-3 18 NA TRBV11-2
CASSQDTAGRNQPQHF TRBJ1-5 16 NA TRBV4-1
CASSSRTSGRTDTQYF TRBJ2-3 16 NA TRBV9
CASSVGDSYEQYF TRBJ2-7 13 NA TRBV9
CASSHQEDHEQYF TRBJ2-7 13 NA TRBV4-1
CASSPQGHGELFF TRBJ2-2 13 NA TRBV7-9
CARDKTVGQGGYGYTF TRBJ1-2 16 NA TRBV2
CASSIEGRRNQPQHF TRBJ1-5 15 NA TRBV19
CASSDRVYGNTIYF TRBJ1-3 14 NA TRBV9
CASTRDRANTGELFF TRBJ2-2 15 NA TRBV2
CASSHRDGQPQHF TRBJ1-5 13 NA TRBV14
CASSPTGVDTDYGYTF TRBJ1-2 16 NA TRBV2
CASSFDLASEGEQFF TRBJ2-1 15 NA TRBV28
CASSIGGQGYTF TRBJ1-2 12 NA TRBV19